This TCR beta chain was retrieved from a study of shared clonotypes between healthy human individuals (dated by TCRdb to the early 2020s). Context from the whole study: A few men and two women, aged 18 to 49 years, made up the cohort. For each donor, CD4 naive and CD4 memory were each given three plates, CD8 naive was given two plates, and CD8 memory was given one plate. To estimate repertoire size and how much clonotype sharing occurs between individuals, the study deeply sequenced the blood TCR repertoires of several healthy adults. Libraries were prepared and TCR repertoires were sequenced by different laboratories using diverse techniques, in order to increase sequencing depth and limit assay-specific biases. Between about 0.85 and 10 billion PBMCs per donor were obtained by leukapheresis. Summary of the overall study and its limitations: Even with the large sequencing depth, rarefaction of the sorted-subset datasets indicated that sequencing was incomplete. Pairwise subsampling indicated that sequencing depth was expected to affect the degree of clonotype sharing among donors. Larger estimated clonotype richness was generally found for naive subsets than for memory subsets. Clonotypes shared by all four sorted-subset donors showed higher generation probabilities than non-shared clonotypes. Sharing across several donors was observed for 4.5% to 6.5% of naive CD4, around 3.5% of naive CD8, roughly 2.4% of memory CD4, and about 0.4% of memory CD8 clonotypes. Because the study included only a small number of donors, the genetic and exposure-history diversity represented was limited. Sampling was restricted to blood, and TCR repertoires in tissues likely differ from the TCR repertoires found in blood.

Unmatched junction bases come to 11, with V trimmed by 5 bases and J by 6 bases. The CDR3 measures 14 amino acids from cysteine to phenylalanine. Solely the CDR3 DNA is kept, with 42 bases framed from the first base. CDR1 SQVTM and CDR2 ANQGSEA are derived from the germline V gene. TCR CDR3 regions were amplified from genomic DNA by multiplex PCR using the deep immunoSEQ assay. For each cell subset, the extracted genomic DNA was distributed evenly across all wells of several immunoSEQ 96-well plates, and each plate served as one replicate. For sorted subsets, each replicate PCR was loaded with about 200 ng genomic DNA, equivalent to approximately 33,000 T cell genomes. The purified libraries were quantified using a Qubit 3.0 fluorometer, sized with a Bioanalyzer 2100, and then quantified again using the KAPA Library Quantification kit. A separate single-read 150-cycle Illumina NextSeq 550 flow cell was used to sequence each immunoSEQ 96-well plate. In the original analysis: Because only junctional sequences without quality scores were contained in the immunoSEQ output, filtering matching that applied to full-length reads could not be performed. To assign V/J genes and CDR3, sequences were annotated against IMGT germline references using PyIR, a Python wrapper for IgBLAST v1.9. Reads with weak V/J assignments (E-value above 1e-6), missing CDR3, stop codons, out-of-frame junctions, or ambiguous translated residues were removed. A V3J clonotype was defined by an identical inferred V gene, J gene, and CDR3 amino acid sequence. To compute the percentage overlap between repertoires, the number of shared unique clonotypes was divided by the size of the smaller repertoire. Three approaches were used to assess repertoire richness: RTK rarefaction, the Chao1 estimator, and Recon v2.1 estimates of unobserved clonotypes. For all TCRbeta clonotypes obtained by the gDNA method from several donors, generation probabilities were computed with OLGA. The table was pulled from immuneACCESS by TCRdb, which kept in-frame rearrangements only. Such tables lose some clones; where checked, under half of the loss comes from unresolved V genes, and the rest has no known cause. V and J calls plus clone size are reproduced from that table; the DNA served to infer D and trimming. The sample table records about 2.4 million clones; over 85% of these occur just once. In total, the top ten clones hold around 0.14% of the sample.

Healthy HIV-negative adults with no recently reported acute infections or vaccinations were included as donors. All donors were Caucasian adults living in Nashville, Tennessee, USA. CD4+ T cells were enriched through magnetic negative selection, after which naive cells were positively selected on CD45RA and the remaining negative fraction served as the memory subset. After blood collection by leukapheresis, PBMCs were isolated using Ficoll-Histopaque density gradient centrifugation and then cryopreserved in the vapor phase of liquid nitrogen. Analytical flow cytometry was used to check the purity and quantity of every magnetically sorted T cell population. From each sorted fraction, genomic DNA was isolated and quantified by UV absorbance on a Nanodrop 2000c. Points on this clone: Its antigen specificity is not known. No base quality values were provided; no much bigger clone lies one nucleotide off.

Sequencing was performed on naive CD4+ T cells sorted from blood. The cell subset or site label for this specimen denotes: CD45RA+ positively selected. The TCR sequence derives from a man between 18 and 35 years old in good health. The sequence links TRBV29-1 to TRBJ2-7, and 9 junctional nucleotides match TRBD1. The nucleotides read TGCAGCGTTAGTCCCGGGACAGGGCAAGCCGAGCAGTACTTC. Its translation is CSVSPGTGQAEQYF.